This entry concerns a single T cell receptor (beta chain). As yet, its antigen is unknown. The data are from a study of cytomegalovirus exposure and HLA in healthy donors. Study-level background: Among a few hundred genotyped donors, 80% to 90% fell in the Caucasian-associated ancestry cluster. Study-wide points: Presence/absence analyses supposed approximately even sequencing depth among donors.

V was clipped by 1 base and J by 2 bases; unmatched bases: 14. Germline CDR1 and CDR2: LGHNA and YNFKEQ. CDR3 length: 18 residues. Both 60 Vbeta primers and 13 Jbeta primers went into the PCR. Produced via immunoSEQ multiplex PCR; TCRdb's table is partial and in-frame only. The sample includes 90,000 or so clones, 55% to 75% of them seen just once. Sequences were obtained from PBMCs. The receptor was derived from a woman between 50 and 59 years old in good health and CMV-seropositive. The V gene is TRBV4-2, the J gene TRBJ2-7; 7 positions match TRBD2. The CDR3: CASSQAPLTASGTYEQYF. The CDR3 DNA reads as TGTGCCAGCAGCCAAGCCCCCCTGACTGCCAGCGGGACCTACGAGCAGTACTTC.